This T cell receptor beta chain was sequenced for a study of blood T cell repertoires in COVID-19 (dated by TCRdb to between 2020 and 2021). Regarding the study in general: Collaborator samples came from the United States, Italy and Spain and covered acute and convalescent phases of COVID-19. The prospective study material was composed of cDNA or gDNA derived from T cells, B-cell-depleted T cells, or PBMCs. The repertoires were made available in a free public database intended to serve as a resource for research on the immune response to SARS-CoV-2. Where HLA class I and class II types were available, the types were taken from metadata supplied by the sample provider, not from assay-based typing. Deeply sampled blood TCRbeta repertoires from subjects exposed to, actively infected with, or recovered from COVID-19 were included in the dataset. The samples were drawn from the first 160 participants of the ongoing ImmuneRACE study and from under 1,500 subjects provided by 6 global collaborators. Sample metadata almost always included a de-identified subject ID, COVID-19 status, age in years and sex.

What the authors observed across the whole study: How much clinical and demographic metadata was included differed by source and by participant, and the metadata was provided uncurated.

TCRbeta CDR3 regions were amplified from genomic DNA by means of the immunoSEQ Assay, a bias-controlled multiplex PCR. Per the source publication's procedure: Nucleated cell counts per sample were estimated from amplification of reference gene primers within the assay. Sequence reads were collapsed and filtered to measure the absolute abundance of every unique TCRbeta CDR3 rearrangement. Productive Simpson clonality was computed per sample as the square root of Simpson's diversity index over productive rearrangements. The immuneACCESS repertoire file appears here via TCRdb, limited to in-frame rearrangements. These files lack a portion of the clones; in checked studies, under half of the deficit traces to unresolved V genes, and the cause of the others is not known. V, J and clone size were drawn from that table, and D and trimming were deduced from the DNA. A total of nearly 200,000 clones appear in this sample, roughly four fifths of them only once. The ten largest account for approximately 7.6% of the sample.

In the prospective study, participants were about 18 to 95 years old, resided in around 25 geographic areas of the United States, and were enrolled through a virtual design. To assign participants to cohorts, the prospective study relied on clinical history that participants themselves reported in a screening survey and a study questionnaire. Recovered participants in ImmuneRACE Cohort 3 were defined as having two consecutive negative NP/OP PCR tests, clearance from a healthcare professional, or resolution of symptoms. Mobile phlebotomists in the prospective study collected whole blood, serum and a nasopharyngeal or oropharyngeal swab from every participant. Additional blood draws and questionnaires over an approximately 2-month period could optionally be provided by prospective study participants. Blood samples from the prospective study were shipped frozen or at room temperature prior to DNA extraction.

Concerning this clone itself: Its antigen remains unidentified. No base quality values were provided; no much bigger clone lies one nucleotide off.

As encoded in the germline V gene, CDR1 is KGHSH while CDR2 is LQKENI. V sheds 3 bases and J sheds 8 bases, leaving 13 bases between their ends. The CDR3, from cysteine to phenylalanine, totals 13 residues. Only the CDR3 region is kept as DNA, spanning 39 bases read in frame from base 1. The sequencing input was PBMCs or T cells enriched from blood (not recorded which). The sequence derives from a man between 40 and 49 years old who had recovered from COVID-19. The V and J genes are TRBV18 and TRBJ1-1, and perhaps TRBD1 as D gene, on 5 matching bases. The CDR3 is CASSPQAGGEAFF. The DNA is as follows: TGTGCCAGCTCACCCCAGGCGGGGGGGGAAGCTTTCTTT.